This TCR beta chain was sequenced for a study of T cells in Graves' hyperthyroidism and ophthalmopathy. Per germline, CDR1 SGHDN and CDR2 FVKESK. V lost 0 bases to trimming and J lost 10 bases, with 9 bases between them. The CDR3 spans 12 residues. Amplification targeted TCR beta CDR3 regions from RNA transcripts. Using the HTBI primer set, a first-round RT-PCR was run on the TCR CDR3. MiXCR, run by TCRdb on the multiplex PCR reads, gives a single entry per CDR3 protein. The sample includes roughly 380,000 distinct CDR3 sequences, under 20% seen only once; the top ten take 3% to 4%. This clonotype originated in a young woman with Graves' hyperthyroidism. The sample taken for sequencing was blood. This chain joins TRBV14 and TRBJ1-1; D might be TRBD1 (6 bases). The CDR3 protein is CASSQDWGAAFF. In DNA, the CDR3 is TGTGCCAGCAGCCAAGATTGGGGGGCAGCTTTCTTT.